These 5 T cell receptor beta chains were all obtained from the same sample, sequenced in a study of cytomegalovirus exposure and HLA in healthy donors. PCR was performed using 60 Vbeta and 13 Jbeta primers. The table came from immunoSEQ multiplex PCR; TCRdb's copy has only in-frame clones and leaves some out. The sample has some 76,000 clones; roughly four fifths are singletons. Source material: PBMCs. The receptor set was obtained from a male donor in good health and CMV-seropositive.

The V and J genes are TRBV10-2 and TRBJ2-7, with TRBD1 matching over 11 bases. The V gene end was trimmed by 6 bases and the J gene end by 0 bases; junction bases not matched to a gene: 7. Germline CDR1 reads WSHSY; CDR2 reads SAAADI. This CDR3 has 16 residues. CDR3: CASSFGQGASSYEQYF. CDR3 nucleotides: TGCGCCAGCAGCTTCGGACAGGGGGCGTCCTCCTACGAGCAGTACTTC.

The chain joins TRBV18 to TRBJ2-7; tentatively, D is TRBD1 (5 bases). This CDR3 is 14 amino acids long. With 3 bases removed from V and 2 bases from J, the gap between germline ends came to 11 bases. Germline CDR1 is KGHSH and CDR2 is LQKENI. CDR3 region: CASSPATEAYEQYF. DNA of the CDR3: TGTGCCAGCTCACCCGCGACAGAGGCCTACGAGCAGTACTTC.

The rearrangement joins TRBV6-6 to TRBJ2-7; no clear D gene. The CDR3 has 14 residues. Germline-derived CDR1 and CDR2 are MNHNY and SVGAGI (reference sequence). The V end was cut by 0 bases, the J end by 1 base, with 7 bases between. CDR3 loop: CASSYSSRSYEQYF. CDR3 nucleotide sequence: TGTGCCAGCAGTTACTCGTCTCGTTCCTACGAGCAGTACTTC.

V gene TRBV5-5 combines with J gene TRBJ2-2; D is perhaps TRBD2 (5 bases). The CDR3 extends over 15 amino acids. The V gene lost 3 bases and the J gene lost 6 bases, with 15 bases spanning the gap. Germline values: CDR1 SGHKS, CDR2 YYEKEE (reference sequence). CDR3 region: CASSSLSGHPGELFF. The CDR3, as DNA: TGTGCCAGCAGCTCCCTAAGCGGTCACCCCGGGGAGCTGTTTTTT.

A few counts support this clone. This rearrangement joins TRBV5-5 to TRBJ1-1; D unclear. The CDR3 extends over 14 amino acids. V was shortened by 0 bases and J by 1 base, with 7 bases between the two germline ends. Germline CDR1 is SGHKS and CDR2 is YYEKEE (reference sequence). DNA for the CDR3: TGTGCCAGCAGCTTGGTGGTACAGAACACTGAAGCTTTCTTT. This codes for CASSLVVQNTEAFF.